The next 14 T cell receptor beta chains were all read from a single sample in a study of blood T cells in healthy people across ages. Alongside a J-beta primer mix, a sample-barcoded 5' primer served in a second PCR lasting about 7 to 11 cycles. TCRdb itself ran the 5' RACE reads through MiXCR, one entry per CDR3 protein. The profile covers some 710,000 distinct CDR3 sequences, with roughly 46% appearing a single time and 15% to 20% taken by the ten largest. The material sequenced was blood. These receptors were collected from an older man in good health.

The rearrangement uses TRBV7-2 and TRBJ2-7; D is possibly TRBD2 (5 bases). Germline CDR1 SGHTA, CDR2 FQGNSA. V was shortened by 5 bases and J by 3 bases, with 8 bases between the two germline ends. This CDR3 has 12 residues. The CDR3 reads CASSPRVYEQYF. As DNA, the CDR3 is TGTGCCAGCAGCCCGAGGGTCTACGAGCAGTACTTC.

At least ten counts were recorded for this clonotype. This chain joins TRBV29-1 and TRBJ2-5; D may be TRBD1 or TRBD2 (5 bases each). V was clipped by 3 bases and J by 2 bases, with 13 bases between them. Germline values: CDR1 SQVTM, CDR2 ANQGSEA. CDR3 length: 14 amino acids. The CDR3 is CSVDPGTGQETQYF. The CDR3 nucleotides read TGCAGCGTTGACCCCGGGACCGGACAAGAGACCCAGTACTTC. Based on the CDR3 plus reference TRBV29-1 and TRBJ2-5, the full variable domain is SAVISQKPSRDICQRGTSLTIQCQVDSQVTMMFWYRQQPGQSLTLIATANQGSEATYESGFVIDKFPISRPNLTFSTLTVSNMSPEDSSIYLCSVDPGTGQETQYFGPGTRLLVL.

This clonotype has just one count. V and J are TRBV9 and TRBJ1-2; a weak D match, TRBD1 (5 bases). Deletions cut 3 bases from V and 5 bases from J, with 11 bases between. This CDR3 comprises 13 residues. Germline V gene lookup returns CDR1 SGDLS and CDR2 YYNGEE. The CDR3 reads CASSGTGEYGYTF. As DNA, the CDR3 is TGTGCCAGCAGCGGCACAGGCGAGTATGGCTACACCTTC.

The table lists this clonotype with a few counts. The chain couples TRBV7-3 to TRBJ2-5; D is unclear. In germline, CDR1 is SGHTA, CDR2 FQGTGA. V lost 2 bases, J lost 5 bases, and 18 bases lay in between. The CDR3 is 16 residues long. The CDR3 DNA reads TGTGCCAGCAGCTTAGGTCGAGGTGGCCGGTTGGAGACCCAGTACTTC. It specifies CASSLGRGGRLETQYF.

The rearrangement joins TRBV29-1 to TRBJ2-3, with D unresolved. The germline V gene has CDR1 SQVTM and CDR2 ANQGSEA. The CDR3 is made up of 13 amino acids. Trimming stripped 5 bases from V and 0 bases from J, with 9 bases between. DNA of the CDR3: TGCAGCGTTTTGCGGCAGAGCACAGATACGCAGTATTTT. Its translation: CSVLRQSTDTQYF.

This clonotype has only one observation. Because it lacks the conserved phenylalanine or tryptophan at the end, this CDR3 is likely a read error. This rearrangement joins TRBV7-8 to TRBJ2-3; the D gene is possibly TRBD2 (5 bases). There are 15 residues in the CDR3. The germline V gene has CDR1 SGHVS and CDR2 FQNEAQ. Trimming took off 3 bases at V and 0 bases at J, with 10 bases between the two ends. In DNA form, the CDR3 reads TGTGCCAGCAGCTTCAGAGGGCTAAGCACAGATACGCAGTATTCT. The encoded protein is CASSFRGLSTDTQYS.

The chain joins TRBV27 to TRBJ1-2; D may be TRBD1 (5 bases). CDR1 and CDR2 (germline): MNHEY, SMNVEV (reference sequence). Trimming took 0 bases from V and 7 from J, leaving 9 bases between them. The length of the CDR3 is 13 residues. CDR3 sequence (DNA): TGTGCCAGCAGTTTATCAAGGGGTGGTGGCTACACCTTC. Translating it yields CASSLSRGGGYTF.

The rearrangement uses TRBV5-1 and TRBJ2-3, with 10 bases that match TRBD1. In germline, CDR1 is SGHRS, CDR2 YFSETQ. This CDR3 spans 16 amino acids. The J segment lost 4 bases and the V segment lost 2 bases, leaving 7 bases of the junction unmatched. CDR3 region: CASSLSGTGDPDTQYF. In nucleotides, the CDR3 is TGCGCCAGCAGCTTAAGTGGGACAGGGGATCCAGATACGCAGTATTTT.

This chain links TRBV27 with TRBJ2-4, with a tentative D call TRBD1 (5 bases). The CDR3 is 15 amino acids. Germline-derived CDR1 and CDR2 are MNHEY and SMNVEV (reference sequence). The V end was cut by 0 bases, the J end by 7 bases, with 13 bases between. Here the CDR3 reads CASSLSGPRVNIQYF. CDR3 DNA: TGTGCCAGCAGTTTATCCGGGCCCAGGGTCAACATTCAGTACTTC.

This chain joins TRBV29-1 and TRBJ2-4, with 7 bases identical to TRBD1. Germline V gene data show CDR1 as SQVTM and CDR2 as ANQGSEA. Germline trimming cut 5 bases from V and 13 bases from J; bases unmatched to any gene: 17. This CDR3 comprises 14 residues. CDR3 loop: CSVLTGSLTGEQYF. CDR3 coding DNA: TGCAGCGTTCTGACAGGGAGTCTCACTGGGGAGCAGTACTTC.

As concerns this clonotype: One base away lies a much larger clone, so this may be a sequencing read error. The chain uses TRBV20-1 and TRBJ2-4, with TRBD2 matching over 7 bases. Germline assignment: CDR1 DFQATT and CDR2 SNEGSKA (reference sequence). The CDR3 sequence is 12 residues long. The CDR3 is CSLERGKNTQYF. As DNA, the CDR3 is TGCAGTCTGGAGCGGGGCAAAAACACTCAGTACTTC.

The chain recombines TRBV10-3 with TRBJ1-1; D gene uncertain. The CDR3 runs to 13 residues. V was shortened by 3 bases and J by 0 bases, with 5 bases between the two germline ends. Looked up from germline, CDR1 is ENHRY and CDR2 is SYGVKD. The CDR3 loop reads CAISDNMNTEAFF. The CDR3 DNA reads TGTGCCATCAGTGACAACATGAACACTGAAGCTTTCTTT.

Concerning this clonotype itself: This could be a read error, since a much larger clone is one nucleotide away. CDR3 sequence reads: CSAWTSGGNEQYF. The CDR3 coding sequence is TGCAGTGCGTGGACTAGCGGAGGGAATGAGCAGTACTTC. The rearrangement joins TRBV20-1 to TRBJ2-7; 10 bases map to TRBD2. The J segment lost 7 bases and the V segment lost 6 bases, leaving 9 bases of the junction unmatched. The CDR3 contains 13 residues. Germline CDR1 reads DFQATT; CDR2 reads SNEGSKA (reference sequence).

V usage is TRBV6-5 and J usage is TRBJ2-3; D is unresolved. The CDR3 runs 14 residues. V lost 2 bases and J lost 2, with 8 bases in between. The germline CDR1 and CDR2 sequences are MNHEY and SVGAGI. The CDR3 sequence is CASSYGLDTDTQYF. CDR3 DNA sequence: TGTGCCAGCAGTTACGGGCTAGACACAGATACGCAGTATTTT.